This T cell receptor (beta chain) came from a study of beta chain features in type 1 diabetes. All of the isolated RNA was reverse transcribed, so expressed TCRB transcripts were sequenced. TCRdb keeps only in-frame clones here, not all; method: immunoSEQ multiplex PCR. The sample shows 220,000 or so clones, over 65% of them seen only once. This CDR3 region has 14 residues. CDR1 SGHNT and CDR2 YYREEE come from the germline V gene (reference sequence). Losses at the gene ends were 2 bases for V and 2 bases for J; bases not matched to a gene: 3. There are a few counts of this clone. The V call is TRBV5-4, the J call TRBJ2-5; 7 bases map to TRBD1. The sample consisted of naive CD4+ T cells from blood. The origin of this receptor is a man aged 25 to 45 in good health. CDR3 nucleotide sequence: TGTGCCAGCAGCTTTGGACAGGAGCAAGAGACCCAGTACTTC. This codes for CASSFGQEQETQYF.